The source of this T cell receptor beta chain is a study of control samples from healthy donors and cancer patients (dated by TCRdb to about 2020). Sequences SGHDN (CDR1) and FVKESK (CDR2) are obtained from the germline V gene. Cut back by 0 bases and 4 bases, the V and J ends lie 12 bases apart. From its cysteine to its phenylalanine, the CDR3 spans 16 amino acids. Just CDR3 DNA is preserved here, 48 bases in frame from base 1. Turning to this clone: What antigen it recognizes has not been identified. One base away there is no much larger clone; base qualities are not given.

The method was the immunoSEQ multiplex PCR assay. The table comes from immuneACCESS by way of TCRdb, which keeps in-frame sequences with V and J called. Part of the clones is missing from these tables; in studies checked, under half for an unresolved V gene and the rest for unknown reasons. The sample profile shows over 100,000 clones; approximately 88% of them were found once. Approximately 3.2% of the sample lies in the top ten. This sequence originates from a man aged 40-49 years in good health. This chain joins TRBV14 to TRBJ2-2; no D segment can be confidently identified. The specimen was blood. The CDR3 is CASSQDYGFFTGELFF. The DNA is TGTGCCAGCAGCCAAGATTACGGGTTTTTCACCGGGGAGCTGTTTTTT.